These 20 T cell receptor beta chains share one sample of origin, sequenced in a study of T-cell reconstitution after alpha-beta-depleted transplantation in children. TCRbeta library preparation incorporated unique molecular identifiers. TCRdb passed the PCR reads through MiXCR, listing each CDR3 protein once. The sample has around 300,000 distinct CDR3 sequences; about 9.5% are singletons. The sample consisted of PBMCs, taken before TCRalphabeta/CD19-depleted stem cell transplant. The receptors come from a boy in the first two years of life with acute myeloid leukemia, due to receive a stem cell transplant.

The sample holds many counts of this clonotype. V and J are TRBV5-1 and TRBJ2-6; 12 nucleotides align to TRBD2. Germline values: CDR1 SGHRS, CDR2 YFSETQ. The ends lost 4 bases at V and 3 bases at J; junction bases unmatched: 5. This CDR3 has 17 residues. CDR3 amino acids: CASSPLAGGSGANVLTF. CDR3 nucleotide sequence: TGCGCCAGCAGCCCCCTAGCGGGAGGGAGTGGGGCCAACGTCCTGACTTTC.

This clonotype was recorded many times. The rearrangement links TRBV10-3 to TRBJ2-7, with 8 bases matching TRBD1. CDR1 ENHRY and CDR2 SYGVKD come from the germline V gene. The CDR3 spans 13 residues. The J segment lost 3 bases and the V segment lost 7 bases, leaving 5 bases of the junction unmatched. CDR3 amino acids: CAITEDRGYEQYF. CDR3 coding DNA: TGTGCCATCACCGAAGACAGGGGCTACGAGCAGTACTTC.

This clonotype came up many times. The chain couples TRBV9 to TRBJ2-2; 9 bases are a match to TRBD2. The CDR3 has 16 amino acids. CDR1 and CDR2 (germline): SGDLS, YYNGEE. With 2 bases clipped from V and 3 bases from J, the junction kept 5 bases outside the gene matches. The CDR3 coding sequence is TGTGCCAGCAGCGTTAGCGGGAGACGGCACACCGGGGAGCTGTTTTTT. Protein product: CASSVSGRRHTGELFF.

This clonotype was recorded a few times. V usage is TRBV7-2 and J usage is TRBJ2-5, with TRBD2 matching over 9 bases. The CDR3 loop spans 16 amino acids. Germline CDR1 and CDR2: SGHTA and FQGNSA. V was clipped by 0 bases and J by 5 bases; unmatched bases: 7. CDR3 DNA sequence: TGTGCCAGCAGCTTAGCTCCGCGGGAGGGCTCGGAGACCCAGTACTTC. Protein product: CASSLAPREGSETQYF. The full variable domain, its missing parts supplied by reference TRBV7-2 and TRBJ2-5, is GAGVSQSPSNKVTEKGKDVELRCDPISGHTALYWYRQSLGQGLEFLIYFQGNSAPDKSGLPSDRFSAERTGGSVSTLTIQRTQQEDSAVYLCASSLAPREGSETQYFGPGTRLLVL.

This clonotype was observed a few times. The chain has TRBV5-1 and TRBJ2-3, with 13 positions matching TRBD2. CDR1 SGHRS and CDR2 YFSETQ come from the germline V gene. The CDR3 has 15 residues. With V trimmed by 4 bases and J by 6 bases, 5 bases remained unmatched. The chain's CDR3 is CASSPLLAGGDTQYF. Here the CDR3 DNA reads TGCGCCAGCAGCCCACTACTAGCGGGAGGGGATACGCAGTATTTT. Variable domain in full (rest from reference TRBV5-1 and TRBJ2-3): KAGVTQTPRYLIKTRGQQVTLSCSPISGHRSVSWYQQTPGQGLQFLFEYFSETQRNKGNFPGRFSGRQFSNSRSEMNVSTLELGDSALYLCASSPLLAGGDTQYFGPGTRLTVL.

This clonotype has more than one count but fewer than ten. The chain employs TRBV7-2 and TRBJ2-1; D gene ambiguous. Trimming left V 4 bases short and J 12 bases short, with 10 bases between. Germline V gene data show CDR1 as SGHTA and CDR2 as FQGNSA. CDR3 length equals 11 residues. The CDR3 spells CASSYGSRQFF. The CDR3 region has the DNA TGTGCCAGCAGCTATGGGTCCCGGCAGTTCTTC.

This clonotype was seen repeatedly, ten times or more. The rearrangement joins TRBV6-6 to TRBJ1-4; D unresolved. Trimming took off 7 bases at V and 3 bases at J, with 9 bases between the two ends. Germline CDR1 reads MNHNY; CDR2 reads SVGAGI (reference sequence). The CDR3 totals 13 residues. The CDR3: CASMSGSNEKLFF. CDR3 bases: TGTGCCAGCATGTCGGGTTCTAATGAAAAACTGTTTTTT.

This clonotype occurred many times. The chain uses TRBV11-1 and TRBJ2-2, with D perhaps assigned TRBD1 or TRBD2 (5 bases each). This CDR3 has 16 amino acids. CDR1 and CDR2 from the germline V gene are SGHAT and FQDESV (reference sequence). The V end was cut by 1 base, the J end by 4 bases, with 13 bases between. The CDR3 is CASSLGRQGGTGELFF. The DNA for the CDR3 is TGTGCCAGCAGCTTAGGGAGGCAGGGTGGCACCGGGGAGCTGTTTTTT.

This clonotype was picked up many times. This sequence joins TRBV7-2 and TRBJ1-2; 7 bases are a match to TRBD1. V dropped 2 bases and J dropped 6; count of bases not matched to a gene: 12. Germline assignment: CDR1 SGHTA and CDR2 FQGNSA. The CDR3 sequence is 16 residues long. In DNA, the CDR3 is TGTGCCAGCAGCTTACAAACGACAGGGCGGTTTCATGGCTACACCTTC. Its protein product is CASSLQTTGRFHGYTF.

This clonotype was observed many times. The gene calls are TRBV29-1 and TRBJ2-3; a possible D gene is TRBD2 (7 bases). The germline V and J ends were trimmed by 8 bases and 7 bases, with 22 bases remaining between them. CDR3 length: 14 residues. Germline assignment: CDR1 SQVTM and CDR2 ANQGSEA. The chain's CDR3 is CSQGGGGGPNTQYF. For the CDR3, the DNA is TGCAGCCAAGGGGGGGGAGGAGGGCCAAATACGCAGTATTTT.

V is TRBV28 and J is TRBJ2-7, with a possible D match to TRBD1 (7 bases). Per the germline V gene, CDR1 is MDHEN and CDR2 is SYDVKM. The CDR3 is made up of 17 amino acids. V was cut by 6 bases and J by 3 bases, with 24 bases left in between. CDR3 in DNA: TGTGCCAGCAGAACCTCGGTCGTGGGCAGGGGGGACTACGAGCAGTACTTC. This gives the protein CASRTSVVGRGDYEQYF.

In this sample, this clonotype turned up many times. J is TRBJ1-5 and V is TRBV20-1; D remains unclear. Trimming took off 2 bases at V and 3 bases at J, with 5 bases between the two ends. The CDR3 has 12 amino acids. The germline V gene has CDR1 DFQATT and CDR2 SNEGSKA (reference sequence). CDR3 nucleotides: TGCAGTGCTAGACAAAACAATCAGCCCCAGCATTTT. Protein: CSARQNNQPQHF.

This clonotype was seen a handful of times. The V gene is TRBV7-2, the J gene TRBJ2-5; D is ambiguous. Germline loops: CDR1 SGHTA, CDR2 FQGNSA. The V and J ends lost 1 base and 2 bases respectively, with 11 bases between them. This CDR3 spans 15 amino acids. The chain's CDR3 is CASSLDRQSQETQYF. CDR3 in DNA: TGTGCCAGCAGCTTAGATCGGCAGTCACAAGAGACCCAGTACTTC.

This clonotype occurred many times. The chain links TRBV7-9 to TRBJ2-7; D tentatively reads TRBD1 or TRBD2 (5 bases each). Trimming took 1 base from V and 3 from J, leaving 10 bases between them. CDR1 and CDR2 (germline): SEHNR, FQNEAQ (reference sequence). The CDR3 sequence is 14 residues long. CDR3 sequence: CASSLGGVGYEQYF. In nucleotides, the CDR3 is TGTGCCAGCAGCTTAGGAGGGGTGGGCTACGAGCAGTACTTC.

This clonotype came up many times. The chain employs TRBV29-1 and TRBJ1-6; maybe TRBD1 (6 bases). CDR1 is SQVTM and CDR2 is ANQGSEA in the germline V gene. The ends were cut back, 2 bases at V and 8 bases at J, with 10 bases in the middle. The CDR3 is made up of 13 amino acids. CDR3 amino acids: CSVELGGDSPLHF. CDR3 DNA sequence: TGCAGCGTTGAATTGGGGGGCGATTCACCCCTCCACTTT.

This sequence joins TRBV19 and TRBJ1-4; 9 positions agree with TRBD1. The CDR3 has 17 amino acids. Germline-derived CDR1 and CDR2 are LNHDA and SQIVND (reference sequence). V was clipped by 2 bases and J by 10 bases; unmatched bases: 14. This CDR3 reads CASSISRTGTGKGKLFF. The CDR3 DNA sequence: TGTGCCAGTAGTATATCTCGTACAGGGACAGGGAAGGGAAAACTGTTTTTT.

In regard to this clonotype: The junction differs from germline at one of its ends, possibly a read error. The genes are TRBV20-1 and TRBJ2-7; 15 nucleotides line up with TRBD2. The CDR3 sequence is 17 residues long. Per the germline V gene, CDR1 is DFQATT and CDR2 is SNEGSKA (reference sequence). The CDR3: CCAPGTSGRPYGYEQYF. The DNA for the CDR3 is TGCTGTGCCCCCGGGACTAGCGGGAGGCCCTACGGCTACGAGCAGTACTTC.

This clonotype was seen a handful of times. This sequence joins TRBV13 and TRBJ1-2; tentative D call: TRBD1 (5 bases). Germline lookup yields CDR1 PRHDT and CDR2 FYEKMQ (reference sequence). V was shortened by 5 bases and J by 4 bases, with 11 bases between the two germline ends. The CDR3 runs to 13 residues. The CDR3 DNA is TGTGCCAGCAGCAACGACAGATTCTATGGCTACACCTTC. Its protein product is CASSNDRFYGYTF.

This clonotype was picked up many times. The chain links TRBV12-3 or TRBV12-4 to TRBJ1-3, with 7 bases aligning to TRBD1. The junction had 6 bases not matched to a gene; V was cut back by 5 bases and J by 2 bases. The CDR3 runs 15 residues. The CDR3 spells CASSPHDRAGNTIYF. The CDR3 bases are TGTGCCAGCAGTCCCCACGACAGGGCTGGAAACACCATATATTTT.

A remark on this clonotype: A much larger clone differs by one base, so this may be a read error. The J gene is TRBJ1-2, the V gene TRBV28, with D possibly matching TRBD1 (6 bases). CDR1 and CDR2 from the germline V gene are MDHEN and SYDVKM. Deletions cut 5 bases from V and 6 bases from J, with 13 bases between. The CDR3 has 13 amino acids. CDR3 in amino acids: CASSDRRLNGYTF. The CDR3 coding sequence is TGTGCCAGCAGTGACAGGCGGCTAAATGGCTACACCTTC.